Each of the 7 T cell receptor beta chains below was sequenced from the same sample in a study of OX40 agonist ivuxolimab in advanced cancers. Libraries were prepared by immunoSEQ multiplex PCR; TCRdb keeps only in-frame clonotypes and omits some of them. The sample lists just under 65,000 clones, roughly nine tenths seen once, with 10% to 12% in the top ten. Sequencing used CD4+ or CD8+ T cells sorted from blood, obtained in a trial of the OX40 agonist ivuxolimab. All receptors derive from an adult with an advanced solid tumor such as melanoma, head and neck, liver or kidney cancer.

This CDR3 is CASSFGQGEGYTF. The CDR3 nucleotides are TGCGCCAGCAGCTTCGGACAGGGCGAAGGCTACACCTTC. V and J are TRBV5-1 and TRBJ1-2; the match to TRBD1 covers 8 bases. V was clipped by 2 bases and J by 8 bases; unmatched bases: 5. CDR1 and CDR2 (germline): SGHRS, YFSETQ. The CDR3 runs to 13 residues.

The chain recombines TRBV10-3 with TRBJ2-3; 9 bases line up with TRBD2. The CDR3 sequence is 16 residues long. Per the germline V gene, CDR1 is ENHRY and CDR2 is SYGVKD. The ends lost 3 bases at V and 7 bases at J; junction bases unmatched: 11. CDR3 protein: CAISDSSGTRVNTQYF. The CDR3, as DNA: TGTGCCATCAGTGATTCTAGCGGGACGCGAGTAAATACGCAGTATTTT.

This clone came up once. This rearrangement joins TRBV5-1 to TRBJ1-4, with D unresolved. V was shortened by 7 bases and J by 3 bases, with 10 bases between the two germline ends. CDR1 SGHRS and CDR2 YFSETQ come from the germline V gene. The CDR3 runs to 13 residues. For the CDR3, the DNA is TGCGCCAGCCGATCGATAGCTAATGAAAAACTGTTTTTT. Its translation is CASRSIANEKLFF.

This rearrangement joins TRBV2 to TRBJ2-1; possible D gene TRBD1, 5 bases. The germline V gene encodes CDR1 SNHLY and CDR2 FYNNEI. With 0 bases removed from V and 13 bases from J, the gap between germline ends came to 10 bases. CDR3 length equals 12 residues. This CDR3 reads CASSEARDLQFF. CDR3 nucleotides: TGTGCCAGCAGTGAAGCCAGGGATCTTCAGTTCTTC.

J is TRBJ2-1 and V is TRBV27, with D tentatively TRBD2 (7 bases). Trimming removed 8 bases at V and 7 bases at J, with 18 bases between. Germline V gene data show CDR1 as MNHEY and CDR2 as SMNVEV (reference sequence). The CDR3 runs 14 residues. The CDR3 coding sequence is TGTGCCAGCCGCAGGGGACTACATGGGAATGAGCAGTTCTTC. This translates into CASRRGLHGNEQFF.

This chain links TRBV19 with TRBJ1-2; D gene uncertain. Looked up from germline, CDR1 is LNHDA and CDR2 is SQIVND (reference sequence). V lost 7 bases and J lost 3, with 18 bases in between. This CDR3 is built from 15 residues. The CDR3 loop reads CASTRQESVYYGYTF. The CDR3 DNA reads as TGTGCCAGTACCCGCCAAGAATCCGTCTACTATGGCTACACCTTC.

The CDR3: CASSSTDTQYF. For the CDR3, the DNA is TGTGCCAGCTCATCCACAGATACGCAGTATTTT. The chain joins TRBV18 to TRBJ2-3; D is unclear. In germline, CDR1 is KGHSH, CDR2 LQKENI. The CDR3 spans 11 residues. V was cut by 5 bases and J by 2 bases, with 2 bases left in between.